This T cell receptor beta chain comes out of a study of cytomegalovirus exposure and HLA in healthy donors (dated by TCRdb to about 2017). Broadly, across the study: An earlier analysis of about 530 of the donors reported about 280 Gb of sequence data and around 110 million unique TCR beta sequences obtained from around 180 million T cells. Around 320 gigabases of sequencing data and tens of millions of unique TCR sequences were included in an early release covering about 700 HLA-typed donors. Among the roughly 410 genotyped donors, around 79% belonged to the genetic ancestry cluster associated with self-reported Caucasian donors. The study was designed to test whether signatures of past pathogen exposure could be identified by cataloging public T cell receptors. The study profiled the T cell repertoires of more than 500 subjects by immunosequencing and related them to cytomegalovirus serostatus. Besides the first cohort of 550 to 750 subjects, a separate validation cohort made up of 120 or so different subjects was used. To predict cytomegalovirus infection status, the study brought together high-throughput TCR immunosequencing, statistical association of individual TCRs with disease status, and machine learning. In a later analysis, previously published TCR beta repertoires from about 640 donors were re-analyzed and high-resolution HLA genotyping was added so that TCR occurrence patterns could be studied. Rather than drawing on any new phenotypic data, the later analysis identified candidate immune exposures from TCR beta sequences and the way those sequences occurred across donors. An earlier analysis of 587 of the donors used high-throughput TCR beta sequencing to judge whether each TCR beta V gene segment behaved as functional or pseudogenic. Donor age, sex, ethnicity and CMV serostatus were compiled together with the repertoire data. A later genetic analysis used genome-wide SNP genotypes for about 60% of the roughly 670 donors, treating that subset as a discovery cohort. All discovery cohort repertoires had been generated using a single sequencing platform. HLA typing covered class I and class II loci at four-digit resolution. Typing coverage differed by locus: A, B, C, DRB1 and DQB1 were typed in about 629-640 donors, DQA1 in about 500, DPA1 in 600 to 610, and DPB1 in roughly 450. Because of strong linkage in the cohort, roughly five DR-DQ haplotypes were treated as single units for association and clustering. Among 300 to 500 genotyped donors of the cohort, an average of approximately 200,000 unique TCR beta nucleotide sequences was sequenced per donor, of which about 18% were non-productive. Beyond this particular receptor, the publication reports: A later analysis found that HLA-associated TCR beta chains were more clonally expanded and had lower generation probabilities than equally common non-associated chains. The study gave a list of about 160 TCR beta chains associated with cytomegalovirus. Compared with the approximately 600-donor mean, donors in an Asian-associated ancestry cluster had fewer N-insertions in productive TCRs, according to a later genetic analysis. In vitro tests confirmed that a few of the cytomegalovirus-associated TCR beta chains recognize cytomegalovirus antigens. An earlier analysis of some 560 of the donors showed that most TCR beta V segments appeared in productive rearrangements either about 87% or about 30% of the time, which broadly matched IMGT annotations. While some public TCRs were present in many individuals, most TCR sequences turned up only very rarely across donors. Because HLA typing was unavailable for some donors at each locus, only the typed subset was used in association tests. Linkage disequilibrium might explain the correlated functional status among segregating V segments, but an unknown experimental factor could not be ruled out. When HLA alleles, especially DR and DQ, strongly co-occurred, attributing TCR associations to individual alleles was difficult. A later analysis reported that several top co-occurrence clusters appeared linked to parvovirus B19, influenza, CMV and Epstein-Barr virus. In this cohort, only TCR beta chains were sequenced, and detectable features were limited by the absence of alpha or paired-chain data. An association between a missense DCLRE1C variant and V-gene and J-gene trimming of TCR beta chains was found in a later genetic analysis and replicated in an independent cohort. Presence/absence analyses assumed roughly uniform sequencing depth across donors, an assumption that may not hold. A later analysis found that TCR association rates varied across HLA loci, with DRB1 alleles showing the most associated TCRs and HLA-C alleles the fewest. In a later analysis, most CMV-associated TCR beta chains were found to appear HLA-restricted, with HLA associations seemingly driven largely by CMV exposure. The classifier was reported to diagnose cytomegalovirus status with high specificity and sensitivity in both the original and validation cohorts. The only immune exposure information available for the cohort was CMV serostatus. Some 16 rarely observed V segments, including chromosome 9 orphons, were excluded from the earlier analysis of approximately 600 of the donors because counts were too low. A further reported finding was that TCR beta sequences accurately predicted the HLA-A and HLA-B alleles for most subjects in the first cohort. A group of highly shared sequence variants was considered likely to be a technical artifact of the sequencing pipeline. The authors suggested that the approach could potentially be extended to other disease states and immunological phenotypes. At a false discovery rate of 0.05, a later analysis linked roughly 17,000 TCR beta sequences to specific HLA alleles. Because the 87-base-pair reads could not distinguish some IMGT-functional V segments, including TRBV6-2 and TRBV6-3, those segments were excluded.

The library was generated by the immunoSEQ multiplex PCR assay. The multiplex PCR relied on a mix of 60 forward primers for TCR Vbeta segments and 13 reverse primers for TCR Jbeta segments. A multiplex PCR assay on genomic DNA amplified the CDR3 region of rearranged TCR beta genes. The amplified TCR beta libraries were sequenced on the Illumina HiSeq System as 87-base-pair reads. The published analysis was carried out like this. A later analysis tallied tens of millions of unique TCR beta chains across the 666 repertoires, and approximately 12 million of those chains were shared by two or more donors. Raw reads were error-corrected and collapsed into unique sequences with a nearest-neighbor algorithm that merged closely related sequences to remove PCR and sequencing errors. CDR3 sequences were aligned to IMGT reference sequences to assign V, D and J gene segments. For a sequence to be retained, at least a six-nucleotide match to both a V gene segment and a J gene segment was required. Rearrangements were classified as productive when the CDR3 lacked stop codons and remained in frame with V and J, and all other rearrangements were classified as non-productive. Following IMGT convention, CDR3 was defined as the stretch from the second conserved V-encoded cysteine up to the conserved J-encoded phenylalanine. In an earlier analysis of 500 to 650 of the donors, sequences lacking an unambiguous match to a single V gene segment were excluded. In an earlier analysis of more than 500 of the donors, a V segment was called functional when productive rearrangements were above 56.7%, and segregating when the standard deviation between donors exceeded 5%. A statistical classification framework was built to diagnose cytomegalovirus status from the catalog of TCR beta chain sequences. A later analysis assigned V and J genes by comparing TCR nucleotide sequences with IMGT/GENE-DB human TR gene sequences. A later analysis assigned CDR3 sequences and most-parsimonious VDJ recombination scenarios with the TCRdist pipeline. In a later analysis, each TCR beta chain was defined by its CDR3 amino acid sequence together with its V-gene family, and reads without a unique V-gene family were excluded. To address suspected cross-contamination and a sequencing artifact, a later analysis removed 450 to 700 highly shared, low-generation-probability nucleotide sequences. In a later analysis, a clonal expansion index was calculated for each public chain from normalized within-repertoire ranks of inferred template counts. In a later analysis, generation probabilities were computed using a VDJ recombination model fitted to out-of-frame rearrangements, and the results were checked against IGoR. A later analysis scored TCR-TCR, TCR-HLA and TCR-CMV co-occurrence with hypergeometric tests, applying a repertoire-size bias correction to TCR pairs. False discovery rates were estimated in a later analysis by permuting HLA or CMV assignments 20 times. In a later analysis, co-occurring TCRs were grouped using DBSCAN, and TCRdist sequence similarity was added for clustering within HLA-allele-positive subsets. For co-occurrence clustering, repertoires with fewer than 30,000 or more than 120,000 public chains were excluded, along with five repertoires with anomalous nucleotide sharing. What TCRdb holds here is the immuneACCESS table cut down to in-frame rearrangements. Part of the clones is not present; checked against another copy, under half of the missing clones reflect an unresolved V gene, and the others are unexplained. The V and J calls and the clone size are those of that table, but D and trimming were determined from the DNA. The sample includes approximately 190,000 clones, with 81% observed a single time. 3.8% of the sample is in the top ten clones.

The germline ends are 9 bases apart after V is trimmed by 3 bases and J by 0 bases. Reading from cysteine to phenylalanine, the CDR3 counts 15 amino acids. Left in the record is the CDR3 DNA by itself, 45 bases read in frame from the first base. The germline V gene gives CDR1 as ENHRY and CDR2 as SYGVKD. As concerns this clone: The antigen it recognizes is unknown. No base qualities exist here, and no much larger clone lies one base off it.

The cohort was made up of under 800 healthy bone marrow donors. All cohort members were sampled while nominally healthy, although unrecorded immune exposures were likely present. The donor tested CMV seronegative, placing the donor among the approximately 360 seronegative members of the cohort. A peripheral blood sample was provided by each donor, and peripheral blood mononuclear cells were used for TCR beta sequencing. The Qiagen DNeasy Blood Extraction Kit was used to extract genomic DNA from the blood cell samples. This receptor was taken from a man aged 50 to 59 in good health and CMV-seronegative. The sequencing input was PBMCs. The rearrangement combines TRBV10-3 with TRBJ2-4, with the D segment identity uncertain. This receptor carries the CDR3 CAISDPGIAKNIQYF. At the DNA level, the sequence is TGTGCCATCAGTGACCCAGGTATAGCCAAAAACATTCAGTACTTC.